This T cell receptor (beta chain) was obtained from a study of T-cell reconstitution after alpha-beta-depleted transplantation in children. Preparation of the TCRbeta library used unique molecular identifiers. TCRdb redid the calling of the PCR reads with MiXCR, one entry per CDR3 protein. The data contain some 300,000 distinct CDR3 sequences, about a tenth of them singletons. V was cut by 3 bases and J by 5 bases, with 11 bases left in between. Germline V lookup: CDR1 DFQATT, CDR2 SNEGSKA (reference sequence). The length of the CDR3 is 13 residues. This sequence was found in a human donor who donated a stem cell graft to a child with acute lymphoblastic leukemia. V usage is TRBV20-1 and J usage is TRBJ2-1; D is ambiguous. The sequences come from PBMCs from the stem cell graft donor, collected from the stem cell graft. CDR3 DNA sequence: TGCAGTGCTAGTGGGCTGATAAACAATGAGCAGTTCTTC. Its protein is CSASGLINNEQFF.